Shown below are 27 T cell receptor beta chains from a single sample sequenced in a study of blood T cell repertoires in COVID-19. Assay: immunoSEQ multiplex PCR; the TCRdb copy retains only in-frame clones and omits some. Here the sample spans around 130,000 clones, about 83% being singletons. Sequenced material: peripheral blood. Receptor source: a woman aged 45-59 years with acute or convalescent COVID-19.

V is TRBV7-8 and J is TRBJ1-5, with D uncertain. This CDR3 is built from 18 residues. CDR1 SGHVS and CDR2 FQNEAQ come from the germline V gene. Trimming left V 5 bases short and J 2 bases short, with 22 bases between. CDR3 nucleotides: TGTGCCAGCAGCCACGACGAGAGGTCCTGGGGAGGCAATCAGCCCCAGCATTTT. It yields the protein CASSHDERSWGGNQPQHF.

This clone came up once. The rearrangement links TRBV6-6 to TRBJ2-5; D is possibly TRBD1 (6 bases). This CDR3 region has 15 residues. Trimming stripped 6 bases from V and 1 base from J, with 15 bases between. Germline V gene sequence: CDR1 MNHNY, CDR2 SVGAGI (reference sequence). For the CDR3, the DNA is TGTGCCAGCAGGGGTACAGGGTCGCCCCAAGAGACCCAGTACTTC. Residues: CASRGTGSPQETQYF.

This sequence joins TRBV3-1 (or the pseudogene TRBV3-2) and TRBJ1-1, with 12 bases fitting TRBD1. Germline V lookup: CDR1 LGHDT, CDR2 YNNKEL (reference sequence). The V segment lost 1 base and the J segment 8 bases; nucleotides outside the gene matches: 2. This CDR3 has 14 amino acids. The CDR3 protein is CASSQVGQGAEAFF. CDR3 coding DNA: TGTGCCAGCAGCCAAGTGGGACAGGGGGCAGAAGCTTTCTTT.

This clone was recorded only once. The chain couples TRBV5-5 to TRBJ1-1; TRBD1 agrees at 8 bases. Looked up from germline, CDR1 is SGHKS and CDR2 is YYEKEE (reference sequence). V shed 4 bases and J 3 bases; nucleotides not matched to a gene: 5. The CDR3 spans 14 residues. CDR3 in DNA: TGTGCCAGCAGCACAGGGGGGGGGTACACTGAAGCTTTCTTT. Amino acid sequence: CASSTGGGYTEAFF. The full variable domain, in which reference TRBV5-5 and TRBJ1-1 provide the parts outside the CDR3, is DAGVTQSPTHLIKTRGQQVTLRCSPISGHKSVSWYQQVLGQGPQFIFQYYEKEERGRGNFPDRFSARQFPNYSSELNVNALLLGDSALYLCASSTGGGYTEAFFGQGTRLTVV.

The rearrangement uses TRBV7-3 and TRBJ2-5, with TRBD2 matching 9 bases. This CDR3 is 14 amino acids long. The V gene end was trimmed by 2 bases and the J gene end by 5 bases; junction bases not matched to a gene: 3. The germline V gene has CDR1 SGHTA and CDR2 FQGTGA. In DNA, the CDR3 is TGTGCCAGCAGCTTAGCGGGGGGGCACGAGACCCAGTACTTC. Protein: CASSLAGGHETQYF.

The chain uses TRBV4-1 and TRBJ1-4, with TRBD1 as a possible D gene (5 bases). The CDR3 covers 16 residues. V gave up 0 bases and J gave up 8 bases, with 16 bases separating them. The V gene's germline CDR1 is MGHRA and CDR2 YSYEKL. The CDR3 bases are TGCGCCAGCAGCCAAGATTTAACCAGGGTCAAGGAAAAACTGTTTTTT. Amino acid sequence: CASSQDLTRVKEKLFF.

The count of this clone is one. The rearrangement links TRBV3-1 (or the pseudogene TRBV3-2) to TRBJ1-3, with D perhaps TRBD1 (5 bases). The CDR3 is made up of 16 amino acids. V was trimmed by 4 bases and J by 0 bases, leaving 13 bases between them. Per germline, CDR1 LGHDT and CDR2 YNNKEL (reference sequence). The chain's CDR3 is CASSPWGDRSGNTIYF. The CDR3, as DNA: TGTGCCAGCAGCCCCTGGGGGGACCGCTCTGGAAACACCATATATTTT.

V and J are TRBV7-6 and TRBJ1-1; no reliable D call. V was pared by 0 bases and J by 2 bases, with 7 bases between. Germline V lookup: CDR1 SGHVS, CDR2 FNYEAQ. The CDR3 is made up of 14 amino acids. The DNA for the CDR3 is TGTGCCAGCAGCTTAGCCCGGGGAAACACTGAAGCTTTCTTT. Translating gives CASSLARGNTEAFF.

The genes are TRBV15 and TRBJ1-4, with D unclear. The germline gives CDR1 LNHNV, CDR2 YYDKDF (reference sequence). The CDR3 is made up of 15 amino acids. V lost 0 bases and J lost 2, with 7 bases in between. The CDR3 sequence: CATSREFGTNEKLFF. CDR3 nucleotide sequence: TGTGCCACCAGCAGAGAATTCGGGACTAATGAAAAACTGTTTTTT.

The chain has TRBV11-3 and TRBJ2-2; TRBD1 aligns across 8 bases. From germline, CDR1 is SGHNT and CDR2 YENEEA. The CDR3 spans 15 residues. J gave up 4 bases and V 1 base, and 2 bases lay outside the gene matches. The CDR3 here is CASSLARGPTGELFF. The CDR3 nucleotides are TGTGCCAGCAGCTTAGCCAGGGGGCCCACCGGGGAGCTGTTTTTT.

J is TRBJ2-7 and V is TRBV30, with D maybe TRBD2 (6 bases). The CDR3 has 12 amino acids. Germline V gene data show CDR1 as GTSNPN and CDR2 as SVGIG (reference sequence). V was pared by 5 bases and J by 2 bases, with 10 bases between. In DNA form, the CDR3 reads TGTGCCTGGGCCCGGGGGACCTACGAGCAGTACTTC. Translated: CAWARGTYEQYF.

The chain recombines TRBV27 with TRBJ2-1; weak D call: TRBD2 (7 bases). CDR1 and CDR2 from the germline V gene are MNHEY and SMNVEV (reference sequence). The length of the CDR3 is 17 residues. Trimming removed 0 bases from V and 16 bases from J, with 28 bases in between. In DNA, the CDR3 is TGTGCCAGCAGTTTATCGGTGGGGGGCGCCTGCGGGGGCATTAGTTTCTTC. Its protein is CASSLSVGGACGGISFF.

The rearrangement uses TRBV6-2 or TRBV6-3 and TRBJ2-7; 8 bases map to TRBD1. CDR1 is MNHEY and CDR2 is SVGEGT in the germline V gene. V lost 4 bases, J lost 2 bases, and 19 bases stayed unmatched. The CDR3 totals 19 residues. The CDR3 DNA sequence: TGTGCCAGCAGTTCGCTACTCGACAGGGGTCAAGGATTGCCCTACGAGCAGTACTTC. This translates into CASSSLLDRGQGLPYEQYF.

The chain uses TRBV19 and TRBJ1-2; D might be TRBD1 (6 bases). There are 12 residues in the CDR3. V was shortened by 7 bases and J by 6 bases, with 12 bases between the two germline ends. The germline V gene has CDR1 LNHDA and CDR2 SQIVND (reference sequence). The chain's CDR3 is CASKGGNHGYTF. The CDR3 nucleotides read TGTGCCAGTAAAGGGGGAAACCATGGCTACACCTTC.

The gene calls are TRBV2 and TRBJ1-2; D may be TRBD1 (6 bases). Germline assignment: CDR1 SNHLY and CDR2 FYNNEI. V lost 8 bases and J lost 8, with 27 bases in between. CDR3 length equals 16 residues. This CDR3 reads CASLRAPRTVPLGYTF. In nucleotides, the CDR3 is TGTGCCAGCTTGCGGGCCCCGAGGACAGTACCCTTAGGCTACACCTTC.

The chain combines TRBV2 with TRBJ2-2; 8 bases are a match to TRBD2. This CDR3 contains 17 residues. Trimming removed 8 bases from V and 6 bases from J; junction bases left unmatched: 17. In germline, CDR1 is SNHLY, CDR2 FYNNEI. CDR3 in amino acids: CASEVGREARVSGELFF. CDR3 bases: TGTGCCAGCGAAGTAGGGCGGGAGGCCCGGGTGTCCGGGGAGCTGTTTTTT.

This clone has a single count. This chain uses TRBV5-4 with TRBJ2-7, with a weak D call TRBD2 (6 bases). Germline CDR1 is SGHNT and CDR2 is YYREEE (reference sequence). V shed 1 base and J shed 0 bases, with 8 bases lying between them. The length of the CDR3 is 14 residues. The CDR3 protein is CASSLSTSSYEQYF. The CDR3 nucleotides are TGTGCCAGCAGCTTGTCGACTAGCTCCTACGAGCAGTACTTC.

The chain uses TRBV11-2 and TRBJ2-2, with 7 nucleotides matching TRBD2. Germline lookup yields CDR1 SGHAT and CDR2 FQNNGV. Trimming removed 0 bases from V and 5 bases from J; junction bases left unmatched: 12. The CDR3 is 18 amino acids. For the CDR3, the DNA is TGTGCCAGCAGCTTAGATCCCTCCGGGGGAGCGGGAACCGGGGAGCTGTTTTTT. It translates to CASSLDPSGGAGTGELFF.

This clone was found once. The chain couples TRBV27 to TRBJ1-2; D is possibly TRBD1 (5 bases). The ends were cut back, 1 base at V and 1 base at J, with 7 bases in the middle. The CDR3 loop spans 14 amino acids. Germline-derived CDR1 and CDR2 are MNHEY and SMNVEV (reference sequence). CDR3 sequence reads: CASSLFQGNYGYTF. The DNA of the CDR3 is TGTGCCAGCAGTTTATTTCAGGGTAACTATGGCTACACCTTC.

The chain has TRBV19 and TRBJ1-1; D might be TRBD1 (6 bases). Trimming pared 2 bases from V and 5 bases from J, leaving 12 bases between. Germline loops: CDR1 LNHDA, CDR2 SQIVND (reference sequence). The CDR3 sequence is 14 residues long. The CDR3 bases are TGTGCCAGTAGTATACAGGGGACTAGGACTGAAGCTTTCTTT. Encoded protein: CASSIQGTRTEAFF.

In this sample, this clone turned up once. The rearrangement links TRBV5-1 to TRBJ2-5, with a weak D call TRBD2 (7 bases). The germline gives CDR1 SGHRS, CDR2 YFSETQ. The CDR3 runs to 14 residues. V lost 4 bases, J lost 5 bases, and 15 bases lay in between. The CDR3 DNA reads TGCGCCAGCAGCCCCGGGGGGCCGGAGGAGACCCAGTACTTC. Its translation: CASSPGGPEETQYF.

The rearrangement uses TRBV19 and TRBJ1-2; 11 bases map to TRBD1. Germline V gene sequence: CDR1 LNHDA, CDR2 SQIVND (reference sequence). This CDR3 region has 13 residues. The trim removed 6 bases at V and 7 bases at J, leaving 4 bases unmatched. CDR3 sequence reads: CASSRTGGGGYTF. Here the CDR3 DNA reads TGTGCCAGTAGCCGGACAGGGGGCGGTGGCTACACCTTC. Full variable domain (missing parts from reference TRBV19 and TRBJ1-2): DGGITQSPKYLFRKEGQNVTLSCEQNLNHDAMYWYRQDPGQGLRLIYYSQIVNDFQKGDIAEGYSVSREKKESFPLTVTSAQKNPTAFYLCASSRTGGGGYTFGSGTRLTVV.

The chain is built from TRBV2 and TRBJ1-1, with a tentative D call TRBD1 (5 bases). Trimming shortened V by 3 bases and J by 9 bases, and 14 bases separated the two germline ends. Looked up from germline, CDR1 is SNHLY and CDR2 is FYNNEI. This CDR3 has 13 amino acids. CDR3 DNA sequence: TGTGCCAGCAGTGATCCCGGGGGGGATAAAGCTTTCTTT. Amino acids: CASSDPGGDKAFF.

In DNA, the CDR3 is TGTGCCAGCAGCGAGCGGGGAAACTCCTACAATGAGCAGTTCTTC. Translating gives CASSERGNSYNEQFF. The V call is TRBV4-2, the J call TRBJ2-1, with 7 bases fitting TRBD2. The CDR3 spans 15 residues. CDR1 and CDR2 (germline): LGHNA, YNFKEQ. Trimming cost V 5 bases and J 0 bases; bases outside gene matches: 4.

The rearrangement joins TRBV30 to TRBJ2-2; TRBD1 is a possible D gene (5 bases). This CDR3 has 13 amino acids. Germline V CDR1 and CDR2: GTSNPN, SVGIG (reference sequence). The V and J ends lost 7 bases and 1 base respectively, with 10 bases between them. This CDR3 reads CASLGQNTGELFF. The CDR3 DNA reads TGTGCCTCTTTGGGGCAGAACACCGGGGAGCTGTTTTTT.

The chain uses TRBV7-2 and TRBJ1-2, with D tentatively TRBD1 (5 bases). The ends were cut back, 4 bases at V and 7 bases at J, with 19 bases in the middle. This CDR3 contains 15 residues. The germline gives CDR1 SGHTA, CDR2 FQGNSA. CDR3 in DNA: TGTGCCAGCAGCTCTCCAGGTGCAGGGCCTTTTGGCTACACCTTC. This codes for CASSSPGAGPFGYTF.

The CDR3 coding sequence is TGTGCCAGCAGCTTGGCACTAGCGGGAGGAATAGATACGCAGTATTTT. This gives the protein CASSLALAGGIDTQYF. The genes are TRBV5-4 and TRBJ2-3; 12 nucleotides match TRBD2. Germline-derived CDR1 and CDR2 are SGHNT and YYREEE (reference sequence). V lost 0 bases and J lost 5; bases outside the gene matches: 4. The CDR3 is 16 residues long. The full variable domain, in which reference TRBV5-4 and TRBJ2-3 provide the parts outside the CDR3, is ETGVTQSPTHLIKTRGQQVTLRCSSQSGHNTVSWYQQALGQGPQFIFQYYREEENGRGNFPPRFSGLQFPNYSSELNVNALELDDSALYLCASSLALAGGIDTQYFGPGTRLTVL.